The sequence of this TCR beta chain was determined in a study of blood T cell repertoires in COVID-19 (TCRdb year 2020). Broadly, across the study: The collaborator samples originated in the United States, Italy and Spain and spanned the acute and convalescent phases of COVID-19. The prospective study material was composed of cDNA or gDNA derived from T cells, B-cell-depleted T cells, or PBMCs. Subjects who had been exposed to COVID-19, were actively infected with it, or had recovered from it provided the deeply sampled blood TCRbeta repertoires that made up the dataset. Nearly every sample came with metadata listing a de-identified subject ID, COVID-19 status, age in years and sex. Samples came from the ongoing ImmuneRACE study (first 160 participants) plus 1,254 subjects from 6 global collaborators. The repertoires were released in a freely available public database meant as a resource for research on the immune response to SARS-CoV-2. HLA class I and class II types, where available, came from metadata supplied by the sample provider rather than from assay-based typing. The full study reports these points: The quantity of clinical and demographic metadata differed by source and by participant and was supplied without curation.

Collaborating institutions collected whole blood in K2EDTA tubes following their own protocols. For TCRbeta analysis, collaborator samples were shipped as frozen whole blood, as isolated PBMCs, or as DNA extracted from either sample type. Remarks on this clone: This receptor's antigen is unknown. One base away there is no much larger clone; base qualities are not given.

TCRbeta CDR3 regions were amplified from genomic DNA by means of the immunoSEQ Assay, a bias-controlled multiplex PCR. The paper's processing steps were these. Nucleated cell counts per sample were estimated from amplification of reference gene primers within the assay. To quantify the absolute abundance of each unique TCRbeta CDR3 rearrangement, sequence reads were collapsed and filtered. For each sample, productive Simpson clonality was calculated by taking the square root of Simpson's diversity index across productive rearrangements. TCRdb re-hosts the immuneACCESS table, in-frame sequences only. Its copies lack some clones; in the studies checked, an unresolved V gene accounts for under half of them, and the cause for the rest is not known. The DNA gave D and trimming, while V, J and clone size come from that table. The sample data list about 70,000 clones, and 80% to 90% of these were observed just once. 2.7% of the sample belongs to the ten largest clones.

The sequence derives from a man aged 45-65 years with acute or convalescent COVID-19. The sequencing sample was made of peripheral blood.

CDR3 sequence: CASRPSFGGYGYTF. The DNA reads TGTGCCAGCAGGCCCAGCTTTGGCGGGTATGGCTACACCTTC. The rearrangement joined TRBV6-5 to TRBJ1-2, with the D gene not clear enough to name. The germline V gene sets CDR1 to MNHEY and CDR2 to SVGAGI. Between the V and J ends, shortened by 6 bases and 5 bases respectively, the junction contains 16 bases. The CDR3 sequence holds 14 residues, the cysteine and phenylalanine included. Of all the DNA, just the CDR3 is kept, 42 bases in frame from base 1.